This T cell receptor beta chain was retrieved from a study of OX40 agonist ivuxolimab in advanced cancers. Here immunoSEQ multiplex PCR was the method, and the copy in TCRdb shows in-frame clones only, minus some. The sample contains some 65,000 clones, 80% to 90% of which appear only once. Germline V lookup: CDR1 SGHAT, CDR2 FQNNGV. The CDR3 loop spans 12 amino acids. The sequence was obtained from an adult with an advanced solid tumor such as melanoma, head and neck, liver or kidney cancer. The chain has TRBV11-2 and TRBJ2-5, with a weak D call TRBD1 (6 bases). The J call may be incorrect, as the DNA end agrees better with TRBJ2-7. The sequences come from CD4+ or CD8+ T cells sorted from blood, collected in a trial of the OX40 agonist ivuxolimab. CDR3 amino acids: CASNRDTYEQYF. The CDR3 DNA sequence: TGTGCCAGCAACCGGGACACCTACGAGCAGTACTTC.